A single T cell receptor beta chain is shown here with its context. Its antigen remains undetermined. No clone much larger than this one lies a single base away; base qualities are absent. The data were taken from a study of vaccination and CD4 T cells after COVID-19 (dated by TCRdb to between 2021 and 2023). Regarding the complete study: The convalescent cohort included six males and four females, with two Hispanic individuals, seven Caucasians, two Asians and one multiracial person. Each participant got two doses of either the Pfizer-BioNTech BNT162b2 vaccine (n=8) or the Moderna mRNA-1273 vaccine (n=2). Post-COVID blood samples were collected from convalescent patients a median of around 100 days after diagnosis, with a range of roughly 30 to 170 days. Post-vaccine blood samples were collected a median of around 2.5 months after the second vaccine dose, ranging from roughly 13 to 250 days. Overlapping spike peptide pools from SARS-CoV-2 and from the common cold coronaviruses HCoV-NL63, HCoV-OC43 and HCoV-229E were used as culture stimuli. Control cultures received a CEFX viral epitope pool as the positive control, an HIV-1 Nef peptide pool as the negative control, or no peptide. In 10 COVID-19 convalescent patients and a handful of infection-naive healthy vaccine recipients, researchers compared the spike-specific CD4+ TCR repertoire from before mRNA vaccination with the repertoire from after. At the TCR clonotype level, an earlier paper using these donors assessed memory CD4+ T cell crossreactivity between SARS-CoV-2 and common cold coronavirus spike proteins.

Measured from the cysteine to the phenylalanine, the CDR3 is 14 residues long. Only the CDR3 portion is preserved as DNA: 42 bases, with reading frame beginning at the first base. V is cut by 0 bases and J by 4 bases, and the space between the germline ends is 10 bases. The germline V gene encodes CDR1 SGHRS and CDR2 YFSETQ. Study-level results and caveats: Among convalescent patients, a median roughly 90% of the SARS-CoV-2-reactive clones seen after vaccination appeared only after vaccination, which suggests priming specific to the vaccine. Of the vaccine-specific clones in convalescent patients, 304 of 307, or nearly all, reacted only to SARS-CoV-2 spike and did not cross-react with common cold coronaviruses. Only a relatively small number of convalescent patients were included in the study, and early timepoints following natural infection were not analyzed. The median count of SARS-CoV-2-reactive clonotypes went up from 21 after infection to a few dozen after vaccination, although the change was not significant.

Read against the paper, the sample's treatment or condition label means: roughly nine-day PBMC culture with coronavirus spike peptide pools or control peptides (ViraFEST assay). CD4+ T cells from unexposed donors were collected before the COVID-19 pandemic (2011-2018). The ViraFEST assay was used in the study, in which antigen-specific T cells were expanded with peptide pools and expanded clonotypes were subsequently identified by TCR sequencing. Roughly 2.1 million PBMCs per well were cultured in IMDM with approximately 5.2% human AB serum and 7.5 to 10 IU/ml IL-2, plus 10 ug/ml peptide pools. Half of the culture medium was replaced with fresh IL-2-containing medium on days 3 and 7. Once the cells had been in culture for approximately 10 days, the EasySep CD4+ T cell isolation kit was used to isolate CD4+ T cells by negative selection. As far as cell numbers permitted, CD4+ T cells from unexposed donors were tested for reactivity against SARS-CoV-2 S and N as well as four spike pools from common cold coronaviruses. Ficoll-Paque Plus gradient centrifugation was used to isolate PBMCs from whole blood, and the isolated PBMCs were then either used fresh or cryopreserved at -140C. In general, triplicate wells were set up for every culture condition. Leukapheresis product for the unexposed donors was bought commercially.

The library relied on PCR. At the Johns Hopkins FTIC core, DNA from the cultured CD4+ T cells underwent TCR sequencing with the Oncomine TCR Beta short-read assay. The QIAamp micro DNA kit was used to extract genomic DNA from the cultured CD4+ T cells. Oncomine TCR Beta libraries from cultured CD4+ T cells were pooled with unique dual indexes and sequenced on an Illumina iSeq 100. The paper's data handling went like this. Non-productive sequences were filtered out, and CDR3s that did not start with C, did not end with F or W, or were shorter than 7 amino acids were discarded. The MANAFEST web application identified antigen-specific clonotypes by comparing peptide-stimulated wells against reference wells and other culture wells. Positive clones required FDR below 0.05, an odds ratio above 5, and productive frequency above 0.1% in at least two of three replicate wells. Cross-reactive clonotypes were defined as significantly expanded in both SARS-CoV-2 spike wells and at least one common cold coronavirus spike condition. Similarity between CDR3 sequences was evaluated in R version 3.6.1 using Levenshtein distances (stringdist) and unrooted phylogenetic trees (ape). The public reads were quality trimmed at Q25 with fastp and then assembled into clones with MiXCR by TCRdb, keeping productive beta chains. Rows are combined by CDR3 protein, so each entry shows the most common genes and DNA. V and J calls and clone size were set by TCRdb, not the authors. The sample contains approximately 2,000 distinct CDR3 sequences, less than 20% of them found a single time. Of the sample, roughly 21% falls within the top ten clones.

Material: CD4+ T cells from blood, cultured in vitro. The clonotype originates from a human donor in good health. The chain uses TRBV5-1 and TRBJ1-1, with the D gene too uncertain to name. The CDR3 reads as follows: CASSLVAGSTEAFF. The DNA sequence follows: TGCGCCAGCAGCTTGGTAGCTGGGTCCACTGAAGCTTTCTTT.